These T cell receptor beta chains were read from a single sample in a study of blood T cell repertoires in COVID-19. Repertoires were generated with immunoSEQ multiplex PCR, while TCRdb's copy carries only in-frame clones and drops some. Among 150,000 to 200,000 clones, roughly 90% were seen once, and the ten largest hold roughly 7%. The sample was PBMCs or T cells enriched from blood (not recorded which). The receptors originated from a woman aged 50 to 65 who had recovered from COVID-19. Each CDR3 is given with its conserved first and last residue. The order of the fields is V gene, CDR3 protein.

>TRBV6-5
CASSDSYYNSPLHF
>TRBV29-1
CSVEDGRGYEQYF
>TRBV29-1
CSGGWEDGYTF
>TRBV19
CASSLPGAPGGTEAFF
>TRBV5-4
CASSLGAGGSYEQYF
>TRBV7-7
CASSLGGGSTGELFF
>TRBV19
CASSIGARLAAGGNEQFF
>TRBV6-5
CASSRLQGWQPQHF
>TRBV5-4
CASSLDLLAGVGGTDTQYF
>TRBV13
CASSLDGDRGFNYGYTF
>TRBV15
CATTPGEMNTEAFF
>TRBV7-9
CASSLGRNNQPQHF
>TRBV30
CAWRGQEKDGYTF
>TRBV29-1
CSVGQGRRTEAFF
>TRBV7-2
CASSYSLEQFF
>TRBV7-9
CASSPLWTGHYEQYF
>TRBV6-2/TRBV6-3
CASSFNRQFPAFF
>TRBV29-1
CSSTGTRNTGELFF
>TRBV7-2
CASSFRGLPGNTIYF
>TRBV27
CASSRDRFNQPQHF
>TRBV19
CASSVAGAGQYF
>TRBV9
CASSASVLLGAYEQYF
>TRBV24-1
CATSDSGEGLNTEAFF
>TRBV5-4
CASSLGASGNYNEQFF